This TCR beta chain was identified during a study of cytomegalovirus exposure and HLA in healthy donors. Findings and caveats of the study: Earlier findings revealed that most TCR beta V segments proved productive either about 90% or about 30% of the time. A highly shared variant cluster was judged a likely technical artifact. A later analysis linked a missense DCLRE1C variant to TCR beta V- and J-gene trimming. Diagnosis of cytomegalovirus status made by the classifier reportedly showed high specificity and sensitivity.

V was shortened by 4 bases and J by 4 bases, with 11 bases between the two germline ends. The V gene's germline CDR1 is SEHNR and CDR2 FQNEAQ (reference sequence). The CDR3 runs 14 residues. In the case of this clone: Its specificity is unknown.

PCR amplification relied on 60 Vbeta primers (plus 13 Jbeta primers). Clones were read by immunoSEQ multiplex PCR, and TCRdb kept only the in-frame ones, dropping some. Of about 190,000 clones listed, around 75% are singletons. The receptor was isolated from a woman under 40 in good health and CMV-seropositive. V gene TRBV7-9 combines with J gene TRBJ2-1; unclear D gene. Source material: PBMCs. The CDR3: CASSWADGYNEQFF. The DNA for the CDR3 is TGTGCCAGCAGCTGGGCTGACGGTTACAATGAGCAGTTCTTC.